These 6 T cell receptor beta chains were sequenced from one sample in a study of metastatic and nonmetastatic thyroid tumors. TCRdb reprocessed the PCR reads via MiXCR. The table includes about 43,000 clones, 3% to 3.5% detected once. Patients underwent thyroid surgery, and none had received any treatment before it. The sequenced sample was blood. The receptors were sampled from a female donor with papillary thyroid cancer or a benign thyroid nodule (not recorded which). Some clones in this sample may be carry-over from other donors' samples.

Worth noting for this clone: One end of the junction does not line up with germline, which may come from a read error. The chain has TRBV24-1 and TRBJ2-3; D is unclear. The germline V gene encodes CDR1 KGHDR and CDR2 SFDVKD. This CDR3 is 12 amino acids long. The CDR3 bases are TGTCCCACCAGTGGCAGCACGGATACGCAGTATTTT. Encoded protein: CPTSGSTDTQYF.

The table lists this clone with a few counts. The rearrangement joins TRBV6-2 or TRBV6-3 to TRBJ2-1; D remains ambiguous. Germline-derived CDR1 and CDR2 are MNHEY and SVGEGT. V lost 2 bases and J lost 5, with 4 bases in between. The CDR3 sequence is 12 residues long. This chain's CDR3 is CASSYVNNEQFF. The CDR3 region has the DNA TGTGCCAGCAGTTACGTGAACAATGAGCAGTTCTTC.

Only a few counts were recorded for this clone. The rearrangement links TRBV5-1 to TRBJ2-3; maybe TRBD1 (5 bases). Trimming pared 3 bases from V and 9 bases from J, leaving 11 bases between. The CDR3 has 12 residues. The V gene's germline CDR1 is SGHRS and CDR2 YFSETQ. CDR3 nucleotide sequence: TGCGCCAGCAGCTCGGAACAGGCAACGCAGTATTTT. Protein: CASSSEQATQYF.

The sample holds many counts of this clone. This chain connects TRBV7-8 to TRBJ1-1, with no clear D. The germline gives CDR1 SGHVS, CDR2 FQNEAQ. V gave up 3 bases and J gave up 2 bases, with 7 bases separating them. The CDR3 runs to 13 residues. Written as DNA, the CDR3 is TGTGCCAGCAGCTTGTCGCTTAACACTGAAGCTTTCTTT. This sequence encodes CASSLSLNTEAFF.

This clone was observed at least ten times. The rearrangement uses TRBV19 and TRBJ2-4, with TRBD1 identical over 8 bases. Germline V lookup: CDR1 LNHDA, CDR2 SQIVND (reference sequence). Trimming took 0 bases from V and 0 from J; bases not matched to a gene: 4. This CDR3 is 17 amino acids long. The CDR3, as DNA: TGTGCCAGTAGTATAGAGGGGGACAGGCTAGCCAAAAACATTCAGTACTTC. This sequence encodes CASSIEGDRLAKNIQYF. Full variable domain (remainder filled in from reference TRBV19 and TRBJ2-4): DGGITQSPKYLFRKEGQNVTLSCEQNLNHDAMYWYRQDPGQGLRLIYYSQIVNDFQKGDIAEGYSVSREKKESFPLTVTSAQKNPTAFYLCASSIEGDRLAKNIQYFGAGTRLSVL.

V is TRBV7-2 and J is TRBJ1-2; D call uncertain. Trimming stripped 3 bases from V and 0 bases from J, with 8 bases between. The length of the CDR3 is 14 residues. Germline-derived CDR1 and CDR2 are SGHTA and FQGNSA. The CDR3 here is CASSFSGTNYGYTF. The DNA for the CDR3 is TGTGCCAGCAGCTTTTCCGGGACTAACTATGGCTACACCTTC.